The 22 T cell receptor beta chains below all came from one sample that was sequenced in a study of T cell repertoires in cytomegalovirus infection. MiXCR, applied by TCRdb to the reads, yields one record per CDR3 protein. The top ten clones hold about a tenth of a sample with about 490,000 distinct CDR3 sequences, 10% to 12% of them seen once. Sequenced input: PBMCs. These receptors all stem from a human donor in good health (CMV status not recorded). Some clones in this sample may be carry-over from other donors' samples.

This clonotype was seen repeatedly, ten times or more. The gene calls are TRBV12-3 or TRBV12-4 and TRBJ1-5; 7 bases are a match to TRBD1. This CDR3 is built from 13 residues. V gave up 6 bases and J gave up 6 bases; unmatched junction bases: 5. The CDR3 DNA follows: TGTGCCAGCAGAAACAGGGGAAGTCAGCCCCAGCATTTT. Protein product: CASRNRGSQPQHF.

This clonotype was found many times. The chain is built from TRBV12-3 or TRBV12-4 and TRBJ2-1, with 10 bases aligning to TRBD2. V lost 0 bases and J lost 6; bases outside the gene matches: 5. CDR3 length: 16 residues. The CDR3, as DNA: TGTGCCAGCAGTTTAGCGCCGAGCGGGAGGGGCAATGAGCAGTTCTTC. Its translation is CASSLAPSGRGNEQFF.

This clonotype was seen a handful of times. V usage is TRBV5-4 and J usage is TRBJ2-1; D assignment may be TRBD1 or TRBD2 (5 bases each). Trimming stripped 3 bases from V and 5 bases from J, with 15 bases between. CDR3 size: 15 residues. Germline V gene lookup returns CDR1 SGHNT and CDR2 YYREEE (reference sequence). As DNA, the CDR3 is TGTGCCAGCAGCTCCCTGGGGGAGAGGCACAATGAGCAGTTCTTC. It is translated as CASSSLGERHNEQFF.

The chain combines TRBV13 with TRBJ2-7, with 8 bases aligning to TRBD1. This CDR3 contains 14 residues. Germline CDR1 is PRHDT and CDR2 is FYEKMQ (reference sequence). V dropped 5 bases and J dropped 1; count of bases not matched to a gene: 4. DNA of the CDR3: TGTGCCAGCAGCGACGACAGGGGATCCTACGAGCAGTACTTC. Residues: CASSDDRGSYEQYF.

This clonotype was counted ten times or more. The gene calls are TRBV24-1 and TRBJ2-1; 8 nucleotides match TRBD1. Trimming cost V 0 bases and J 9 bases; bases outside gene matches: 12. This CDR3 comprises 17 residues. The V gene's germline CDR1 is KGHDR and CDR2 SFDVKD. CDR3 DNA sequence: TGTGCCACCAGTGATTTGTACCAGGGGGCGAGTTGTGGTGAGCAGTTCTTC. Encoded protein: CATSDLYQGASCGEQFF.

J is TRBJ2-2 and V is TRBV3-1; D is possibly TRBD1 (5 bases). V was trimmed by 3 bases and J by 0 bases, leaving 11 bases between them. The CDR3 sequence is 16 residues long. Germline V gives CDR1 LGHDT, CDR2 YNNKEL (reference sequence). The CDR3 coding sequence is TGTGCCAGCAGCCACAACAGGCTATCGAACACCGGGGAGCTGTTTTTT. Translated, it gives CASSHNRLSNTGELFF.

This clonotype was counted a few times. The chain carries TRBV20-1 and TRBJ1-2, with D maybe TRBD1 (5 bases). Germline V gene data show CDR1 as DFQATT and CDR2 as SNEGSKA (reference sequence). The V end was cut by 5 bases, the J end by 2 bases, with 12 bases between. The CDR3 length is 13 residues. CDR3 DNA sequence: TGCAGTGCTCCGGAGGAGGGGAACTATGGCTACACCTTC. It encodes CSAPEEGNYGYTF.

The chain couples TRBV19 to TRBJ1-5, with D perhaps matching TRBD1 (5 bases). The CDR3 is 13 residues long. The germline CDR1 and CDR2 sequences are LNHDA and SQIVND (reference sequence). V shed 2 bases and J shed 6 bases, with 8 bases lying between them. The CDR3 region has the DNA TGTGCCAGTAGTATATTGGGGGGTCAGCCCCAGCATTTT. This sequence encodes CASSILGGQPQHF.

This clonotype was counted many times. This chain connects TRBV7-9 to TRBJ1-2; 10 nucleotides align to TRBD1. Trimming cost V 4 bases and J 3 bases; bases outside gene matches: 2. CDR1 is SEHNR, CDR2 FQNEAQ, per germline (reference sequence). The length of the CDR3 is 14 residues. The CDR3 here is CASSSGTGDYGYTF. The DNA of the CDR3 is TGTGCCAGCAGCTCCGGGACAGGGGACTATGGCTACACCTTC.

The V call is TRBV20-1, the J call TRBJ1-4; weak D call: TRBD1 (5 bases). Germline V gene lookup returns CDR1 DFQATT and CDR2 SNEGSKA (reference sequence). Trimming pared 0 bases from V and 7 bases from J, leaving 12 bases between. The CDR3 runs 14 residues. CDR3 DNA sequence: TGCAGTGCTAGAGATTTTGGGGGGAGTGAAAAACTGTTTTTT. It yields the protein CSARDFGGSEKLFF.

This clonotype was observed a few times. The J gene is TRBJ1-2, the V gene TRBV12-3 or TRBV12-4; tentative D call: TRBD1 (6 bases). Between the trimmed V and J ends, which lost 3 bases and 8 bases, there was a span of 19 bases. There are 15 residues in the CDR3. CDR3 region: CASSFNRALDNGYTF. The CDR3 DNA sequence: TGTGCCAGCAGTTTTAACAGGGCGTTGGATAACGGCTACACCTTC.

There are many counts of this clonotype. The chain has TRBV15 and TRBJ1-1; D call uncertain. Germline V gives CDR1 LNHNV, CDR2 YYDKDF (reference sequence). This CDR3 has 13 amino acids. Deletions cut 0 bases from V and 1 base from J, with 3 bases between. The CDR3 DNA sequence: TGTGCCACCAGCAGAGACGAGAACACTGAAGCTTTCTTT. Translating it yields CATSRDENTEAFF.

Points on this clonotype: A much larger clone sits a single nucleotide away, making a read error possible. The chain employs TRBV13 and TRBJ2-7, with 7 bases aligning to TRBD1. The ends lost 4 bases at V and 5 bases at J; junction bases unmatched: 2. The CDR3 spans 12 residues. Germline V lookup: CDR1 PRHDT, CDR2 FYEKMQ (reference sequence). The DNA for the CDR3 is TGTGCCAGCAGCTCGACAGGGAACGAGCAGTACTTC. It codes for CASSSTGNEQYF.

This clonotype was observed at least ten times. The rearrangement uses TRBV7-9 and TRBJ1-5, with 7 nucleotides matching TRBD1. Trimming took 5 bases from V and 5 from J; bases not matched to a gene: 9. The CDR3 has 15 residues. CDR1 is SEHNR and CDR2 is FQNEAQ in the germline V gene (reference sequence). CDR3 in DNA: TGTGCCAGCAGCGAATCAGGGGGTGGGGATCAGCCCCAGCATTTT. Amino acids: CASSESGGGDQPQHF.

Many counts were recorded for this clonotype. The chain couples TRBV7-9 to TRBJ2-1, with D uncertain. The V end was cut by 1 base, the J end by 9 bases, with 7 bases between. The germline gives CDR1 SEHNR, CDR2 FQNEAQ (reference sequence). The CDR3 extends over 12 amino acids. CDR3 DNA: TGTGCCAGCAGCTTAGGGGCAGCTGAGCAGTTCTTC. It encodes CASSLGAAEQFF. Supplemented by reference TRBV7-9 and TRBJ2-1, the full variable domain reads DTGVSQNPRHKITKRGQNVTFRCDPISEHNRLYWYRQTLGQGPEFLTYFQNEAQLEKSRLLSDRFSAERPKGSFSTLEIQRTEQGDSAMYLCASSLGAAEQFFGPGTRLTVL.

This clonotype was observed at least ten times. The V gene is TRBV30, the J gene TRBJ2-3; D is possibly TRBD1 (6 bases). V was pared by 3 bases and J by 11 bases, with 21 bases between. Germline CDR1 and CDR2: GTSNPN and SVGIG (reference sequence). CDR3 length equals 14 residues. CDR3 in DNA: TGTGCCTGGAGGCTCAGGGGAGAGGGTAGACGGCAGTATTTT. Translating gives CAWRLRGEGRRQYF.

The CDR3 loop reads CASSPKQSSYNEQFF. The CDR3 DNA reads as TGTGCCAGCAGTCCCAAACAGAGCTCCTACAATGAGCAGTTCTTC. The V and J genes are TRBV12-3 or TRBV12-4 and TRBJ2-1; D is ambiguous. V lost 5 bases to trimming and J lost 0 bases, with 11 bases between them. The CDR3 has 15 amino acids.

This clonotype was seen repeatedly, ten times or more. CDR3 amino acids: CASGPSRVGETQYF. The CDR3 DNA reads TGTGCCAGCGGACCGAGCAGGGTGGGAGAGACCCAGTACTTC. The chain joins TRBV7-2 to TRBJ2-5, with D possibly matching TRBD1 (5 bases). This CDR3 contains 14 residues. The V gene lost 8 bases and the J gene lost 4 bases, with 17 bases spanning the gap. The germline CDR1 and CDR2 sequences are SGHTA and FQGNSA.

This clonotype was counted at least ten times. V usage is TRBV5-1 and J usage is TRBJ2-1; 8 bases map to TRBD2. This CDR3 spans 16 amino acids. J gave up 6 bases and V 0 bases, and 8 bases lay outside the gene matches. In germline, CDR1 is SGHRS, CDR2 YFSETQ. As DNA, the CDR3 is TGCGCCAGCAGCTTGGGGCCAGCGGGAGCAGGCAATGAGCAGTTCTTC. This translates into CASSLGPAGAGNEQFF. Full variable domain (outside the CDR3, taken from reference TRBV5-1 and TRBJ2-1): KAGVTQTPRYLIKTRGQQVTLSCSPISGHRSVSWYQQTPGQGLQFLFEYFSETQRNKGNFPGRFSGRQFSNSRSEMNVSTLELGDSALYLCASSLGPAGAGNEQFFGPGTRLTVL.

This clonotype was counted ten times or more. The chain joins TRBV12-3 or TRBV12-4 to TRBJ1-1; D unclear. Trimming pared 2 bases from V and 6 bases from J, leaving 10 bases between. The CDR3 runs to 13 residues. CDR3 bases: TGTGCCAGCAGTTTATTAGCTGGCGCTGAAGCTTTCTTT. This gives the protein CASSLLAGAEAFF.

The chain uses TRBV28 and TRBJ2-2, with a weak D call TRBD2 (6 bases). Trimming took 8 bases from V and 0 from J, leaving 7 bases between them. This CDR3 has 13 amino acids. Looked up from germline, CDR1 is MDHEN and CDR2 is SYDVKM. The CDR3 here is CASLATNTGELFF. The CDR3 bases are TGTGCCAGCCTAGCGACGAACACCGGGGAGCTGTTTTTT. Full variable domain (outside the CDR3, taken from reference TRBV28 and TRBJ2-2): DVKVTQSSRYLVKRTGEKVFLECVQDMDHENMFWYRQDPGLGLRLIYFSYDVKMKEKGDIPEGYSVSREKKERFSLILESASTNQTSMYLCASLATNTGELFFGEGSRLTVL.

This clonotype was counted many times. The CDR3: CATEGGNYGYTF. Written as DNA, the CDR3 is TGTGCCACCGAAGGGGGGAACTATGGCTACACCTTC. This chain connects TRBV19 to TRBJ1-2, with D possibly being TRBD1 (6 bases). Germline V gives CDR1 LNHDA, CDR2 SQIVND (reference sequence). The CDR3 loop spans 12 amino acids. V was trimmed by 10 bases and J by 2 bases, leaving 11 bases between them.